This TCR beta chain stems from a study of T cell repertoires in cytomegalovirus infection. Background on the study: Signatures in public TCR beta sequences pointed to both CMV infection and matching HLA type.

Study observations and caveats: Predominance within the ex vivo response was attributable to HLA-C-restricted CMV-specific TCR beta clonotypes.

In this sample, this clonotype turned up many times. The antigen remains unidentified. The germline V and J ends were trimmed by 3 bases and 0 bases, with 9 bases remaining between them. The CDR3 is 15 residues long. Germline CDR1 SGHTA, CDR2 FQGNSA. TCRdb recomputed calls from the reads with MiXCR, one row per CDR3 protein. Found here are about 920,000 distinct CDR3 sequences, about a third of them singletons; the top ten hold about 14%. The material sequenced was cultured CD8+ T cells from PBMCs, taken from culture after CMV antigen stimulation. This receptor was identified in a human donor in good health (CMV status not recorded). Some clones in this sample may be carry-over from other donors' samples. This chain joins TRBV7-2 and TRBJ1-5, with a possible D match to TRBD1 (6 bases). CDR3 in amino acids: CASSLQGYSNQPQHF. Written as DNA, the CDR3 is TGTGCCAGCAGCTTGCAGGGGTATAGCAATCAGCCCCAGCATTTT.